A single T cell receptor (beta chain) is shown here with its context. Trimming removed 6 bases from V and 5 bases from J, with 14 bases in between. The germline V gene encodes CDR1 MNHEY and CDR2 SVGAGI. The CDR3 is 14 amino acids. Time point given: baseline pretreatment blood. The treatment: 15 Gy SBRT to primary tumor, nephrectomy 4 weeks later. This renal cell carcinoma was of the clear cell type. These data are taken from a study of radiation and T cells in renal cell carcinoma. Repertoires were generated with immunoSEQ multiplex PCR, while TCRdb's copy carries only in-frame clones and drops some. The data contain 150,000 or so clones, about 88% of them seen just once; the ten biggest clones take up over 3.5%.

The TCR was taken from a woman in her 70s with renal cell carcinoma. Sequencing was performed on blood, taken from a patient whose treatment included radiotherapy and nephrectomy. The gene calls are TRBV6-5 and TRBJ1-5; D ambiguous. For the CDR3, the DNA is TGTGCCAGCAGGCCCGACATCTTAGATCAGCCCCAGCATTTT. Translating gives CASRPDILDQPQHF.